This passage covers 19 T cell receptor beta chains from one sample sequenced in a study of beta chain features in type 1 diabetes. Sequencing targeted expressed TCRB transcripts, as all isolated RNA had been reverse transcribed. Method: immunoSEQ multiplex PCR; TCRdb's copy keeps in-frame clones and lacks some. The profile covers fewer than 900,000 clones, with 15% to 20% appearing a single time and roughly 0.025% taken by the ten largest. Sequenced input: naive CD4+ T cells from blood. The source is a woman between 18 and 29 years old in good health.

This clone was seen a handful of times. This rearrangement joins TRBV5-4 to TRBJ1-1; 8 bases are a match to TRBD1. CDR1 and CDR2 from the germline V gene are SGHNT and YYREEE (reference sequence). This CDR3 has 16 amino acids. Trimming removed 1 base from V and 4 bases from J; junction bases left unmatched: 9. CDR3 region: CASSLNRGFVGTEAFF. As DNA, the CDR3 is TGTGCCAGCAGCTTGAACAGGGGGTTTGTTGGCACTGAAGCTTTCTTT.

The chain links TRBV7-9 to TRBJ2-1; 8 nucleotides line up with TRBD1. The CDR3 extends over 14 amino acids. Germline CDR1 reads SEHNR; CDR2 reads FQNEAQ (reference sequence). Unmatched junction bases numbered 3, after V lost 1 base and J lost 7 bases. CDR3 nucleotide sequence: TGTGCCAGCAGCTTAGGGCAGGGGGCTAATGAGCAGTTCTTC. This codes for CASSLGQGANEQFF. Complete variable domain (other parts from reference TRBV7-9 and TRBJ2-1): DTGVSQNPRHKITKRGQNVTFRCDPISEHNRLYWYRQTLGQGPEFLTYFQNEAQLEKSRLLSDRFSAERPKGSFSTLEIQRTEQGDSAMYLCASSLGQGANEQFFGPGTRLTVL.

J is TRBJ2-2 and V is TRBV27; 8 nucleotides align to TRBD1. V dropped 3 bases and J dropped 5; count of bases not matched to a gene: 8. The V gene's germline CDR1 is MNHEY and CDR2 SMNVEV (reference sequence). The CDR3 covers 16 residues. The CDR3 sequence is CASSFQGQGRTGELFF. CDR3 nucleotide sequence: TGTGCCAGCAGTTTCCAAGGACAGGGACGAACCGGGGAGCTGTTTTTT.

The chain recombines TRBV19 with TRBJ2-5; D is possibly TRBD1 (5 bases). Trimming took off 7 bases at V and 7 bases at J, with 22 bases between the two ends. The CDR3 length is 15 residues. CDR1 and CDR2 (germline): LNHDA, SQIVND (reference sequence). CDR3 amino acids: CASTTGPGSKGTQYF. The CDR3 bases are TGTGCCAGTACCACAGGACCTGGCTCCAAGGGGACCCAGTACTTC.

A few counts support this clone. The V gene is TRBV7-2, the J gene TRBJ2-5, with 15 nucleotides matching TRBD2. CDR1 and CDR2 (germline): SGHTA, FQGNSA. The CDR3 spans 15 residues. The ends lost 5 bases at V and 6 bases at J; junction bases unmatched: 4. The CDR3 protein is CASSPGTSGRKTQYF. The CDR3 region has the DNA TGTGCCAGCAGCCCCGGGACTAGCGGGAGGAAGACCCAGTACTTC.

The chain links TRBV5-4 to TRBJ1-1; no clear D. Trimming shortened V by 4 bases and J by 0 bases, and 13 bases separated the two germline ends. Germline V lookup: CDR1 SGHNT, CDR2 YYREEE (reference sequence). The CDR3 runs 15 residues. CDR3 nucleotide sequence: TGTGCCAGCAGCCAAGATCCGGCCGTGAACACTGAAGCTTTCTTT. Its protein product is CASSQDPAVNTEAFF.

This chain connects TRBV6-6 to TRBJ2-7, with a weak D call TRBD1 (5 bases). Germline assignment: CDR1 MNHNY and CDR2 SVGAGI (reference sequence). The CDR3 is made up of 14 amino acids. The ends were cut back, 4 bases at V and 6 bases at J, with 16 bases in the middle. In DNA form, the CDR3 reads TGTGCCAGCAGTTCAAGAATCGGAAGGGGCGAGCAGTACTTC. This translates into CASSSRIGRGEQYF.

A few counts support this clone. The rearrangement uses TRBV21-1 and TRBJ2-1; TRBD2 was called by the table and not checked on the DNA. TRBV21-1 is annotated as a pseudogene. This CDR3 region has 12 residues. CDR3 amino acids: CAKPSLEAEQFF. CDR3 sequence (DNA): TGTGCCAAACCATCATTGGAGGCTGAGCAGTTCTTC.

V usage is TRBV9 and J usage is TRBJ2-3; 7 nucleotides match TRBD2. This CDR3 is built from 16 residues. V trimming: 4 bases; J trimming: 2 bases; junction bases outside the gene matches: 10. From germline, CDR1 is SGDLS and CDR2 YYNGEE. The CDR3 bases are TGTGCCAGCAGCCTCGGTACTAGCGCGATCACAGATACGCAGTATTTT. It codes for CASSLGTSAITDTQYF.

This clone has only a few counts. V gene TRBV7-2 combines with J gene TRBJ2-7; 9 positions agree with TRBD2. Germline V lookup: CDR1 SGHTA, CDR2 FQGNSA. Trimming cost V 1 base and J 2 bases; bases outside gene matches: 3. The CDR3 sequence is 15 residues long. CDR3 region: CASSLGSGSAYEQYF. The CDR3 DNA is TGTGCCAGCAGCTTAGGTAGCGGGAGCGCCTACGAGCAGTACTTC.

The V and J genes are TRBV9 and TRBJ2-1; TRBD2 aligns across 12 bases. The J segment lost 1 base and the V segment lost 0 bases, leaving 2 bases of the junction unmatched. This CDR3 is 17 amino acids long. Germline assignment: CDR1 SGDLS and CDR2 YYNGEE. CDR3 bases: TGTGCCAGCAGCGTAGGACTAGCGGGAGATTCCTACAATGAGCAGTTCTTC. It yields the protein CASSVGLAGDSYNEQFF.

This clone occurred a few times. The chain combines TRBV28 with TRBJ1-1; D might be TRBD1 (5 bases). This CDR3 contains 15 residues. With 2 bases removed from V and 0 bases from J, the gap between germline ends came to 10 bases. Germline loops: CDR1 MDHEN, CDR2 SYDVKM. The CDR3 region is CASSLPAGMNTEAFF. As DNA, the CDR3 is TGTGCCAGCAGTTTACCGGCAGGGATGAACACTGAAGCTTTCTTT.

The table lists this clone with a few counts. Other nucleotide sequences from this sample produce the same CDR3. The chain recombines TRBV18 with TRBJ2-3; D gene unclear. Germline V CDR1 and CDR2: KGHSH, LQKENI. CDR3 length equals 15 residues. Trimming stripped 1 base from V and 0 bases from J, with 8 bases between. This chain's CDR3 is CASSPRTASTDTQYF. The DNA for the CDR3 is TGTGCCAGCTCACCACGGACGGCTAGCACAGATACGCAGTATTTT.

This clone occurred a few times. The genes are TRBV29-1 and TRBJ2-3; TRBD1 matches 10 bases. The CDR3 has 15 residues. J gave up 4 bases and V 7 bases, and 11 bases lay outside the gene matches. Germline CDR1 SQVTM, CDR2 ANQGSEA. Here the CDR3 DNA reads TGCAGCGCCGGGGGGCCGACAGGGGGCGCAGATACGCAGTATTTT. Its protein product is CSAGGPTGGADTQYF.

Only a few counts were recorded for this clone. The gene calls are TRBV5-1 and TRBJ2-1; TRBD1 matches 8 bases. The V and J ends lost 1 base and 5 bases, in that order; junction bases with no gene match: 5. CDR3 length: 15 residues. Germline V gives CDR1 SGHRS, CDR2 YFSETQ. In DNA form, the CDR3 reads TGCGCCAGCAGCTTGCAGGGGGCCCAACACAATGAGCAGTTCTTC. Protein: CASSLQGAQHNEQFF.

The J gene is TRBJ2-1, the V gene TRBV10-3; 10 nucleotides agree with TRBD2. The CDR3 sequence is 16 residues long. Germline CDR1 ENHRY, CDR2 SYGVKD. Unmatched junction bases numbered 7, after V lost 5 bases and J lost 3 bases. CDR3 protein: CAISLSGTSVYNEQFF. CDR3 in DNA: TGTGCCATCAGTTTATCCGGGACTAGCGTCTACAATGAGCAGTTCTTC.

This chain connects TRBV29-1 to TRBJ1-4; maybe TRBD1 (5 bases). This CDR3 has 13 amino acids. Deletions cut 4 bases from V and 5 bases from J, with 11 bases between. The germline V gene encodes CDR1 SQVTM and CDR2 ANQGSEA. CDR3 coding DNA: TGCAGCGTTGCGGGGGAGTGGAATGAAAAACTGTTTTTT. Its translation is CSVAGEWNEKLFF.

CDR3 in DNA: TGTGCCAGCAGCTTTAGCGGGAGAAGCAACGAGCAGTACTTC. This encodes CASSFSGRSNEQYF. The gene calls are TRBV5-4 and TRBJ2-7; 9 bases are a match to TRBD2. CDR1 and CDR2 from the germline V gene are SGHNT and YYREEE (reference sequence). The V segment lost 2 bases and the J segment 5 bases; nucleotides outside the gene matches: 5. This CDR3 region has 14 residues. The whole variable domain, filled in from reference TRBV5-4 and TRBJ2-7, reads ETGVTQSPTHLIKTRGQQVTLRCSSQSGHNTVSWYQQALGQGPQFIFQYYREEENGRGNFPPRFSGLQFPNYSSELNVNALELDDSALYLCASSFSGRSNEQYFGPGTRLTVT.

The J gene is TRBJ1-1, the V gene TRBV5-4, with D unclear. Germline V gene data show CDR1 as SGHNT and CDR2 as YYREEE (reference sequence). The CDR3 is 14 amino acids. Deletions cut 0 bases from V and 4 bases from J, with 10 bases between. The CDR3 reads CASSLVGSRTEAFF. The CDR3 DNA follows: TGTGCCAGCAGCTTGGTGGGATCTCGCACTGAAGCTTTCTTT.